This section outlines one T cell receptor (beta chain) sequence together with its context. These data originate in a study of hypomethylating agent response in myelodysplastic syndrome. Sequenced by immunoSEQ multiplex PCR; TCRdb stores in-frame clones only, minus some. The sample gives 2,100 or so clones, about 86% of which show up once; around 27% is in the top ten. This CDR3 is built from 12 residues. The source was bone marrow, collected before or after starting hypomethylating agent treatment for myelodysplastic syndrome (not recorded which). The genes are TRBV21-1 and TRBJ1-2. TRBV21-1 is a listed pseudogene. The receptor was derived from a human donor with myelodysplastic syndrome. The CDR3 loop reads CASSGVDYGYTF. The CDR3 DNA reads as TGTGCCAGCAGCGGGGTCGACTATGGCTACACCTTC.